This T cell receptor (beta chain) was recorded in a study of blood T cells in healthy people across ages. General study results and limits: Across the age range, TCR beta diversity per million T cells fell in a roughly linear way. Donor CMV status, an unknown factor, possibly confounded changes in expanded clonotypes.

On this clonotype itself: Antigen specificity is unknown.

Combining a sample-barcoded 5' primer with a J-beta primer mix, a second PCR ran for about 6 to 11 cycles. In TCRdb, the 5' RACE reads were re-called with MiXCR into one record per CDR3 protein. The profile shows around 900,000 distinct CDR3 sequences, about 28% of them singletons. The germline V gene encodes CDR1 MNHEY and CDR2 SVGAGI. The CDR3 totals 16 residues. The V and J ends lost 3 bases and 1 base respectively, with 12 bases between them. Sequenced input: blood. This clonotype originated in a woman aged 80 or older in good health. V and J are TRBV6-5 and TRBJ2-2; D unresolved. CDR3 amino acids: CASSYEERKNTGELFF. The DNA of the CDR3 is TGTGCCAGCAGTTATGAGGAACGTAAGAACACCGGGGAGCTGTTTTTT.